This TCR beta chain stems from a study of T-cell memory formation after mild COVID-19. The CDR3 is made up of 15 amino acids. Losses at the gene ends were 3 bases for V and 4 bases for J; bases not matched to a gene: 7. In germline, CDR1 is ENHRY, CDR2 SYGVKD. TCRdb reprocessed the 5' RACE reads with MiXCR, giving one entry per CDR3 protein. Among approximately 170,000 distinct CDR3 sequences, 10% to 15% were seen once, and the ten largest hold roughly 3.4%. The origin of this receptor is a young man who had mild COVID-19 (a few samples of this study predate the infection). Cell type and time point are not known. Sequenced material: PBMCs or a T cell subset sorted from them (not recorded which). The rearrangement links TRBV10-3 to TRBJ2-3; TRBD1 matches at 7 bases. CDR3 DNA sequence: TGTGCCATCAGTGAACGACAGGGTAATGCAGATACGCAGTATTTT. Its translation is CAISERQGNADTQYF.